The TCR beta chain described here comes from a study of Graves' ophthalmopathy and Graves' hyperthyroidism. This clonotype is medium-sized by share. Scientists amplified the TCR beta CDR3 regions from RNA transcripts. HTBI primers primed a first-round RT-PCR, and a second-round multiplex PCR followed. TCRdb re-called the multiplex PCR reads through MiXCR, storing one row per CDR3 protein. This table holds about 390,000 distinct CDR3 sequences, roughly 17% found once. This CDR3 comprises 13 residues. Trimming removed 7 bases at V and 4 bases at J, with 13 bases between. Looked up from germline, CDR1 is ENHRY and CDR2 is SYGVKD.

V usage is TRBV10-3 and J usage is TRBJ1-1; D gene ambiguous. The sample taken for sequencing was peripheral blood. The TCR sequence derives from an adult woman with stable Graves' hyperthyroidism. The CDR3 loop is CAIKAETSTEAFF. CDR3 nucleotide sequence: TGTGCCATCAAGGCAGAGACGAGCACTGAAGCTTTCTTT.